This T cell receptor beta chain is from a study of cytomegalovirus exposure and HLA in healthy donors. Study details: The study placed approximately 81% of its roughly 410 genotyped donors in the Caucasian-associated ancestry cluster.

60 Vbeta and 13 Jbeta primers were used in PCR. Only in-frame clones appear in the TCRdb table, and some are missing; sequencing was by immunoSEQ multiplex PCR. The sample holds about 170,000 clones, 80% seen once. Comment on this clone: Antigen: not known.

Study observations and caveats: The study put roughly 160 TCR beta chains on its list as cytomegalovirus-associated. A missense variant in DCLRE1C was later tied to TCR beta V- and J-gene trimming. In an earlier analysis, in roughly 600 donors, most V segments appeared productive either ~87% or ~30% of the time.

V was shortened by 1 base and J by 8 bases, with 14 bases between the two germline ends. Germline lookup yields CDR1 SEHNR and CDR2 FQNEAQ (reference sequence). The CDR3 contains 14 residues. The chain combines TRBV7-9 with TRBJ1-2, with D possibly matching TRBD1 (5 bases). Sequencing was performed on PBMCs. The TCR was taken from a male donor in good health and CMV-seronegative. CDR3 region: CASSLGSGYVGYTF. The CDR3 DNA reads as TGTGCCAGCAGCTTAGGGTCAGGGTACGTGGGCTACACCTTC.